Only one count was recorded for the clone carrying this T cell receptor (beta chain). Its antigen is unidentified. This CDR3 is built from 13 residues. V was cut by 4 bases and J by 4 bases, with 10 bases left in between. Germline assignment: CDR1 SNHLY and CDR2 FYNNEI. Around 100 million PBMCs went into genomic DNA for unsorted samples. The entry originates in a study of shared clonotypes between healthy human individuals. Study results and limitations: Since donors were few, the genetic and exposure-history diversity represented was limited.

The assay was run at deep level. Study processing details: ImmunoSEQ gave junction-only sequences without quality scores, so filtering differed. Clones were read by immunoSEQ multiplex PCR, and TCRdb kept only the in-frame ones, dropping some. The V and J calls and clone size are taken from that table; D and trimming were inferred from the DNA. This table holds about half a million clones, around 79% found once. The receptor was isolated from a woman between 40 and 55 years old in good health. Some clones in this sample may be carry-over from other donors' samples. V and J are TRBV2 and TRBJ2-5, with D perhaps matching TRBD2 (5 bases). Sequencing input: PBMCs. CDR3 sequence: CASSGVEGETQYF. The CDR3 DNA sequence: TGTGCCAGCAGTGGAGTTGAGGGAGAGACCCAGTACTTC.